These 11 T cell receptor beta chains were all obtained from the same sample, sequenced in a study of shared clonotypes between healthy human individuals. Libraries were prepared by immunoSEQ multiplex PCR; TCRdb keeps only in-frame clonotypes and omits some of them. The profile covers some 2,000,000 clones, with 85% to 95% appearing a single time and 0.1% to 0.15% taken by the ten largest. Material: naive CD4+ T cells sorted from blood. Subset here: CD45RA+ positively selected. All receptors come from a man aged 18 to 29 in good health.

V is TRBV7-3 and J is TRBJ2-2; 11 bases agree with TRBD2. J lost 1 base, V lost 6 bases, and 4 bases had no gene match. Per the germline V gene, CDR1 is SGHTA and CDR2 is FQGTGA. This CDR3 has 16 residues. As DNA, the CDR3 is TGTGCCAGCAGGCCTAGCGGGGGGCTGAACACCGGGGAGCTGTTTTTT. It codes for CASRPSGGLNTGELFF.

This chain links TRBV2 with TRBJ1-2; D not certain. The CDR3 is 13 residues long. CDR1 and CDR2 (germline): SNHLY, FYNNEI. Deletions cut 2 bases from V and 7 bases from J, with 11 bases between. The CDR3 region is CASSESGVSGYTF. Here the CDR3 DNA reads TGTGCCAGCAGTGAAAGCGGCGTCTCTGGCTACACCTTC.

The J gene is TRBJ2-3, the V gene TRBV5-1, with D perhaps assigned TRBD1 or TRBD2 (6 bases each). With 4 bases removed from V and 2 bases from J, the gap between germline ends came to 14 bases. The CDR3 spans 15 residues. Per the germline V gene, CDR1 is SGHRS and CDR2 is YFSETQ. The CDR3 sequence: CASSRGGSLTDTQYF. Here the CDR3 DNA reads TGCGCCAGCAGCCGAGGGGGGAGCCTCACAGATACGCAGTATTTT. The full variable domain, rest sourced from reference TRBV5-1 and TRBJ2-3, is KAGVTQTPRYLIKTRGQQVTLSCSPISGHRSVSWYQQTPGQGLQFLFEYFSETQRNKGNFPGRFSGRQFSNSRSEMNVSTLELGDSALYLCASSRGGSLTDTQYFGPGTRLTVL.

Concerning this clone: At the DNA level, this CDR3 is encoded by other sequences in the same sample as well. The J gene is TRBJ1-6, the V gene TRBV10-3; no clear D. With 2 bases removed from V and 7 bases from J, the gap between germline ends came to 6 bases. Germline V lookup: CDR1 ENHRY, CDR2 SYGVKD. The length of the CDR3 is 13 residues. CDR3 DNA sequence: TGTGCCATCAGTGAGGATGGGAATTCACCCCTCCACTTT. Its protein is CAISEDGNSPLHF.

The genes are TRBV4-1 and TRBJ2-5; a possible D gene is TRBD2 (6 bases). The CDR3 contains 17 residues. From germline, CDR1 is MGHRA and CDR2 YSYEKL. Trimming removed 4 bases at V and 5 bases at J, with 23 bases between. The CDR3 sequence: CASSPIGGGAGGETQYF. For the CDR3, the DNA is TGCGCCAGCAGCCCGATTGGCGGCGGGGCAGGAGGGGAGACCCAGTACTTC.

Only one count was recorded for this clone. The V and J genes are TRBV5-1 and TRBJ1-1; D is possibly TRBD1 (5 bases). Between the trimmed V and J ends, which lost 6 bases and 1 base, there was a span of 13 bases. Germline loops: CDR1 SGHRS, CDR2 YFSETQ. CDR3 length: 14 residues. The DNA for the CDR3 is TGCGCCAGCAACATGGGGCGCGGGAACACTGAAGCTTTCTTT. Translation: CASNMGRGNTEAFF.

This clone was found once. The chain uses TRBV10-1 and TRBJ2-3; 10 positions agree with TRBD2. This CDR3 has 16 amino acids. V trimming: 2 bases; J trimming: 1 base; junction bases outside the gene matches: 3. Germline values: CDR1 WNHNN, CDR2 SYGVQD (reference sequence). Here the CDR3 DNA reads TGCGCCAGCAGTGAGAGGCTAGCGGGAGGCACAGATACGCAGTATTTT. Its translation: CASSERLAGGTDTQYF.

The chain carries TRBV2 and TRBJ2-7, with unresolved D. Per germline, CDR1 SNHLY and CDR2 FYNNEI. Trimming removed 5 bases from V and 6 bases from J, with 5 bases in between. This CDR3 is built from 10 residues. The CDR3 DNA sequence: TGTGCCAGCAGTCATTTCGAGCAGTACTTC. Translation gives CASSHFEQYF.

The chain recombines TRBV5-1 with TRBJ2-1, with D perhaps being TRBD1 or TRBD2 (6 bases each). V gave up 3 bases and J gave up 6 bases, with 16 bases separating them. Germline loops: CDR1 SGHRS, CDR2 YFSETQ. This CDR3 comprises 15 residues. Here the CDR3 reads CASSSSGARLNEQFF. DNA for the CDR3: TGCGCCAGCAGCTCTTCGGGGGCCAGGCTCAATGAGCAGTTCTTC.

The chain links TRBV5-3 to TRBJ2-2; 8 bases fit TRBD2. TRBV5-3 is assigned to the ORF class and has an uncertain function. This CDR3 has 14 residues. J lost 3 bases, V lost 10 bases, and 8 bases had no gene match. CDR3 in amino acids: CARIAGRDTGELFF. CDR3 coding DNA: TGTGCCCGAATAGCGGGGCGCGACACCGGGGAGCTGTTTTTT.

This chain joins TRBV14 and TRBJ1-1; D is uncertain. V lost 4 bases and J 1 base, leaving 10 bases between the germline ends. Germline-derived CDR1 and CDR2 are SGHDN and FVKESK. The CDR3 has 14 residues. This CDR3 is CASSPHRGNTEAFF. The CDR3 region has the DNA TGTGCCAGCAGCCCCCACCGGGGGAACACTGAAGCTTTCTTT. Full variable domain (missing parts from reference TRBV14 and TRBJ1-1): EAGVTQFPSHSVIEKGQTVTLRCDPISGHDNLYWYRRVMGKEIKFLLHFVKESKQDESGMPNNRFLAERTGGTYSTLKVQPAELEDSGVYFCASSPHRGNTEAFFGQGTRLTVV.